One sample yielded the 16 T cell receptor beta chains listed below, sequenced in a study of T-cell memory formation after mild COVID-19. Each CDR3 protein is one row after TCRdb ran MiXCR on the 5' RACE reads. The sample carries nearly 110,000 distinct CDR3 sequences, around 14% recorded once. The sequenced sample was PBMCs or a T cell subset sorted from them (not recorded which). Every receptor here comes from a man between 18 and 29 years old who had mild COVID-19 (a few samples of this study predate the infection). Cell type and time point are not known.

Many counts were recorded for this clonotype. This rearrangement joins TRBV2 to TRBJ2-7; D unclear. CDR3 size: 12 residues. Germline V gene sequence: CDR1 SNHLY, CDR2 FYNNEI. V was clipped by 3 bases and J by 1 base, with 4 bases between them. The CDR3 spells CASSDGSYEQYF. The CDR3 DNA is TGTGCCAGCAGTGACGGATCCTACGAGCAGTACTTC.

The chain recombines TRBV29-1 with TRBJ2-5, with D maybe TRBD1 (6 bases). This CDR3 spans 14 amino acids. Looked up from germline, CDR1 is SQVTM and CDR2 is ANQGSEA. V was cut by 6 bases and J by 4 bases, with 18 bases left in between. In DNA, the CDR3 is TGCAGCGTCCTAGCTACAGGGATGGGAGAGACCCAGTACTTC. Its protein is CSVLATGMGETQYF.

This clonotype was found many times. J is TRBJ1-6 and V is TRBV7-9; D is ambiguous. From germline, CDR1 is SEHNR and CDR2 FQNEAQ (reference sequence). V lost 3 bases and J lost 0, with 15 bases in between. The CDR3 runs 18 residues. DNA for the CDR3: TGTGCCAGCAGCTTTGGACTTTCCATGAGCTCCTATAATTCACCCCTCCACTTT. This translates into CASSFGLSMSSYNSPLHF. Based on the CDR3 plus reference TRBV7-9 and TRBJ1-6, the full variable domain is DTGVSQNPRHKITKRGQNVTFRCDPISEHNRLYWYRQTLGQGPEFLTYFQNEAQLEKSRLLSDRFSAERPKGSFSTLEIQRTEQGDSAMYLCASSFGLSMSSYNSPLHFGNGTRLTVT.

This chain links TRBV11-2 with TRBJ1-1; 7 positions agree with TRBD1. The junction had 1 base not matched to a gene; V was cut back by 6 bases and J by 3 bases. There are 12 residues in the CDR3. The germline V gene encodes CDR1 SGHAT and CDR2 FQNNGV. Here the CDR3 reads CASRGQYTEAFF. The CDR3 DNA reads TGTGCCAGCAGGGGACAGTACACTGAAGCTTTCTTT.

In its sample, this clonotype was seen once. Here the CDR3 reads CSARDGLAREQYF. In DNA, the CDR3 is TGCAGTGCTAGGGACGGACTAGCACGCGAGCAGTACTTC. The V and J genes are TRBV20-1 and TRBJ2-7, with TRBD2 matching 8 bases. After removal of 3 bases from V and 6 bases from J, the junction contained 7 bases not matched to a gene. This CDR3 spans 13 amino acids. Germline values: CDR1 DFQATT, CDR2 SNEGSKA (reference sequence).

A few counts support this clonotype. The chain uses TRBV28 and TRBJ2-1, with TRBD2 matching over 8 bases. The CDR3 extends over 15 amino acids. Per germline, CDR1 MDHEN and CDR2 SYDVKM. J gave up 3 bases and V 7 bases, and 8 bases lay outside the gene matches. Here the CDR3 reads CASTRGSGGYNEQFF. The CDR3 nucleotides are TGTGCCAGCACACGAGGGAGCGGGGGCTACAATGAGCAGTTCTTC.

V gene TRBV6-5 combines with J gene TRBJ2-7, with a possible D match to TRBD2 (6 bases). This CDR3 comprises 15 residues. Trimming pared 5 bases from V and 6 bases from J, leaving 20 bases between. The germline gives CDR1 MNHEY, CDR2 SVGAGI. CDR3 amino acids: CASSHIPGLPGEQYF. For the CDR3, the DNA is TGTGCCAGCAGTCACATCCCGGGACTCCCGGGCGAGCAGTACTTC.

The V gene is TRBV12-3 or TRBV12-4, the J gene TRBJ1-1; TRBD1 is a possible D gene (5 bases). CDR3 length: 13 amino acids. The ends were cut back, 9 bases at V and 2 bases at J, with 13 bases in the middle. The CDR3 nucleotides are TGTGCCAGTCGCGGCTGGGACAACACTGAAGCTTTCTTT. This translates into CASRGWDNTEAFF.

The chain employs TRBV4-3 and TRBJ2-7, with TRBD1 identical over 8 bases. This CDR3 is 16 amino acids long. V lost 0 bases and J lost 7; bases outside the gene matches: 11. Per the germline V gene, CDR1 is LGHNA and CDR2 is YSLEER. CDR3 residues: CASSQDEGGQVGEQYV. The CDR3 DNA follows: TGCGCCAGCAGCCAAGATGAGGGGGGACAGGTGGGAGAGCAGTACGTC.

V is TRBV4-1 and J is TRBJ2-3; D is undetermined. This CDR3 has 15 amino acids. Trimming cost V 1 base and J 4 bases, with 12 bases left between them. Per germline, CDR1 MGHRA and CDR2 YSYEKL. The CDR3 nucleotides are TGCGCCAGCAGCCAAGTAGGGCGAGGCGCAGATACGCAGTATTTT. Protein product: CASSQVGRGADTQYF.

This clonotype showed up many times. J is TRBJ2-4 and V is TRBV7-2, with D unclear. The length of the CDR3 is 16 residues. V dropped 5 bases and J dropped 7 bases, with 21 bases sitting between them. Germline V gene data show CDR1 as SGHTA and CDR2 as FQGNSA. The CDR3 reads CASSARAHIPMNIQYF. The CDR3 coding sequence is TGTGCCAGCAGCGCTCGGGCGCACATTCCAATGAACATTCAGTACTTC. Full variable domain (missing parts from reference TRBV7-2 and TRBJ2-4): GAGVSQSPSNKVTEKGKDVELRCDPISGHTALYWYRQSLGQGLEFLIYFQGNSAPDKSGLPSDRFSAERTGGSVSTLTIQRTQQEDSAVYLCASSARAHIPMNIQYFGAGTRLSVL.

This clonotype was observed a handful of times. DNA for the CDR3: TGTGCCAGCAGCCAGGTCGACGGAGGCTCCTACAATGAGCAGTTCTTC. Translated, it gives CASSQVDGGSYNEQFF. This chain links TRBV4-2 with TRBJ2-1; maybe TRBD2 (5 bases). The CDR3 length is 16 residues. Trimming left V 3 bases short and J 0 bases short, with 12 bases between. Looked up from germline, CDR1 is LGHNA and CDR2 is YNFKEQ.

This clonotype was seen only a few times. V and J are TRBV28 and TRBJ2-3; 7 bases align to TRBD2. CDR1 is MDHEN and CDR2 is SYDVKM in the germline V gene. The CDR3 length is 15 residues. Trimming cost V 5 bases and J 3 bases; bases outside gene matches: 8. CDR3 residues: CASSPGGGGTDTQYF. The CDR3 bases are TGTGCCAGCAGTCCTGGCGGGGGTGGGACAGATACGCAGTATTTT.

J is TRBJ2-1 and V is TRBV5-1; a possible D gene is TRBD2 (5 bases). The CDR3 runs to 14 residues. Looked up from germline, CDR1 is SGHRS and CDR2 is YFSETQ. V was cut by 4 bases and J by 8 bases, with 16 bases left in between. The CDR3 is CASSPLPLAHEQFF. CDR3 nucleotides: TGCGCCAGCAGCCCGCTCCCTCTAGCCCATGAGCAGTTCTTC.

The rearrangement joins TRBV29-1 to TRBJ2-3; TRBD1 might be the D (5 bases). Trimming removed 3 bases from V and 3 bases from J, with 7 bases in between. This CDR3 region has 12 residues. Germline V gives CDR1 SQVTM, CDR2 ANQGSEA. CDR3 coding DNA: TGCAGCGTTGACGCAGGGACAGATACGCAGTATTTT. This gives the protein CSVDAGTDTQYF.

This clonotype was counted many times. CDR3 sequence reads: CSVEGGRGDQETQYF. CDR3 sequence (DNA): TGCAGCGTTGAAGGAGGGCGGGGGGACCAAGAGACCCAGTACTTC. The V call is TRBV29-1, the J call TRBJ2-5; 8 bases line up with TRBD2. V lost 1 base and J lost 0; bases outside the gene matches: 4. The CDR3 runs 15 residues. In germline, CDR1 is SQVTM, CDR2 ANQGSEA.